This T cell receptor beta chain was captured by sequencing in a study of CD8 T cells in Susac syndrome. Germline V lookup: CDR1 DFQATT, CDR2 SNEGSKA (reference sequence). Trimming took off 4 bases at V and 6 bases at J, with 19 bases between the two ends. This CDR3 has 15 amino acids. cDNA came from around 0.5 to 1 ug RNA primed by random hexamers. Amplification of TCR beta CDR3 used immunoSEQ multiplex PCR across 54 Vbeta and 13 Jbeta. TCRdb reprocessed the immunoSEQ multiplex PCR reads via MiXCR and lists one record per CDR3 protein. The data hold approximately 200,000 distinct CDR3 sequences, with roughly 94% observed a single time.

Sequencing was carried out using CD4+ T cells from PBMCs. This chain uses TRBV20-1 with TRBJ2-1; D is unresolved. The receptor was derived from a human donor with multiple sclerosis. The CDR3 protein is CSATSGQGTSNEQFF. The DNA of the CDR3 is TGCAGTGCTACATCGGGCCAAGGAACCTCCAATGAGCAGTTCTTC.